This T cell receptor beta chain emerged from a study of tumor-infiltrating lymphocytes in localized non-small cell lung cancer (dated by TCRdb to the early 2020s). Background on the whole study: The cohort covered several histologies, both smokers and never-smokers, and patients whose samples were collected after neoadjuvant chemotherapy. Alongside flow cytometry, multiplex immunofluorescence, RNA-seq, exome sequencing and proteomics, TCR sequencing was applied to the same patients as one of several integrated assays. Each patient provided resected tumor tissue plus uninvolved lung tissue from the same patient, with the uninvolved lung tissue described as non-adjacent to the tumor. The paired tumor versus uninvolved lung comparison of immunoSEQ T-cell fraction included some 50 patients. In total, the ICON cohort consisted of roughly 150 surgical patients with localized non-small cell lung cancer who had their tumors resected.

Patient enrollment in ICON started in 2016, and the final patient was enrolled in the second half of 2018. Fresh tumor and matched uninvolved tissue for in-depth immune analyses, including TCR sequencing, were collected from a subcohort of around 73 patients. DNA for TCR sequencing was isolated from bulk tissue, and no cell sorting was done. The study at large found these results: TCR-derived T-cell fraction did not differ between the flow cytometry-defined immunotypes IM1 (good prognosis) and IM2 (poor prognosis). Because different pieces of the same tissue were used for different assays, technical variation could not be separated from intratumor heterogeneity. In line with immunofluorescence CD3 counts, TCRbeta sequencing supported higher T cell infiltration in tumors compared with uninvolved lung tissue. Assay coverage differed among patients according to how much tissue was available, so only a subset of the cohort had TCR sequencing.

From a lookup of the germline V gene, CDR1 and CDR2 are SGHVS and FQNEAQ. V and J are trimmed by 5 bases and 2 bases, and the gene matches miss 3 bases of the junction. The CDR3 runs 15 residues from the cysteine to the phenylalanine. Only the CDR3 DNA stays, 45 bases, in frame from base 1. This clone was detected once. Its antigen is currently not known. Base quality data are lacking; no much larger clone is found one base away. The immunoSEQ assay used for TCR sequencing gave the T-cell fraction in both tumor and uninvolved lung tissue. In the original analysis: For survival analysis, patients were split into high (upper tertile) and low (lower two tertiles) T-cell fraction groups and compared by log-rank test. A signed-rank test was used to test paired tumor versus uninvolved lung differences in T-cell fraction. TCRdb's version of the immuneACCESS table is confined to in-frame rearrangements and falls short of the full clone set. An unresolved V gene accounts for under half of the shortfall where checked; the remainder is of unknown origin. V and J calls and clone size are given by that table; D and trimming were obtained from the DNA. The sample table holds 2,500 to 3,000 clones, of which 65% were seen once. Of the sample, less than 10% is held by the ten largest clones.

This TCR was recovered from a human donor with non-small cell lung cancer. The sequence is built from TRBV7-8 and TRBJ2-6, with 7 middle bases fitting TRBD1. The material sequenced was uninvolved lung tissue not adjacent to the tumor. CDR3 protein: CASSPQGAGANVLTF. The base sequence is TGTGCCAGCAGCCCTCAGGGGGCTGGGGCCAACGTCCTGACTTTC.